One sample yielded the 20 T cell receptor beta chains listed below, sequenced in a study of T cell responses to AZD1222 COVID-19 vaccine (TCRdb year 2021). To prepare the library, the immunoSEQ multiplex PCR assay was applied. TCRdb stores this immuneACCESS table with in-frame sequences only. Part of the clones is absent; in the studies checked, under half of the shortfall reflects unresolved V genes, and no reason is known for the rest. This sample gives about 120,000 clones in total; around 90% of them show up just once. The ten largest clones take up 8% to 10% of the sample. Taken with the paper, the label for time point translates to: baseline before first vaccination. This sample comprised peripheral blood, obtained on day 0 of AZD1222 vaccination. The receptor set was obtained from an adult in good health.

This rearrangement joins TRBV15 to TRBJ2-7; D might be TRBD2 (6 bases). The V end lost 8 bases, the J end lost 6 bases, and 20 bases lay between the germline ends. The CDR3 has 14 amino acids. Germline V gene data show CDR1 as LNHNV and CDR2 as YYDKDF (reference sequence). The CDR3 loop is CATSKRVTGSEQYF. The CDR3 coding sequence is TGTGCCACCTCAAAAAGGGTGACCGGGAGCGAGCAGTACTTC.

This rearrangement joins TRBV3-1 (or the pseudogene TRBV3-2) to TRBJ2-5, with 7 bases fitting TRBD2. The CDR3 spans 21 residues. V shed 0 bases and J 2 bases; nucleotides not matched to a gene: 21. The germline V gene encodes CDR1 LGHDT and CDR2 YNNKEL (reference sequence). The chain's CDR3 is CASSQDHYGLAVNGIQETQYF. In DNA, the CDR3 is TGTGCCAGCAGCCAAGATCATTACGGGCTAGCGGTAAACGGGATTCAAGAGACCCAGTACTTC.

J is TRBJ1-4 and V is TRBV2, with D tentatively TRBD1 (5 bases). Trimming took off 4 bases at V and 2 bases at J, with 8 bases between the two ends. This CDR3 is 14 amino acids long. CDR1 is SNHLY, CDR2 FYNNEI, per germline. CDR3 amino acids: CASSVRGTNEKLFF. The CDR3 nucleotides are TGTGCCAGCAGTGTCCGGGGCACTAATGAAAAACTGTTTTTT.

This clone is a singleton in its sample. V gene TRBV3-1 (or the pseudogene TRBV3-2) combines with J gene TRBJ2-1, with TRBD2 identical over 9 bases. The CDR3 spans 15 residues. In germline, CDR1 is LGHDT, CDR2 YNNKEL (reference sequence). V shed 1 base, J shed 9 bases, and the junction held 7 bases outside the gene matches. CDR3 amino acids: CASSQVGLALGEQFF. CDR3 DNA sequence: TGTGCCAGCAGCCAAGTTGGACTAGCGTTAGGTGAGCAGTTCTTC.

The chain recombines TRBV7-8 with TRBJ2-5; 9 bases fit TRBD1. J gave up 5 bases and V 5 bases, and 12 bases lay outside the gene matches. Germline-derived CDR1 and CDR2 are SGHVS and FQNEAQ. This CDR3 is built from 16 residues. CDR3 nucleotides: TGTGCCAGCAGCCCGAACCTACAGGGGGCTCGCGAGACCCAGTACTTC. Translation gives CASSPNLQGARETQYF.

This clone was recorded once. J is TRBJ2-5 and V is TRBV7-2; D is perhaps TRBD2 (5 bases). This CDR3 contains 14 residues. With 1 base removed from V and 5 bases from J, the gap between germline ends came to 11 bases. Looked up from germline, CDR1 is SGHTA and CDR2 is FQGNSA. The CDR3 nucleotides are TGTGCCAGCAGCTTAGGTCGCGGGTTTGAGACCCAGTACTTC. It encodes CASSLGRGFETQYF.

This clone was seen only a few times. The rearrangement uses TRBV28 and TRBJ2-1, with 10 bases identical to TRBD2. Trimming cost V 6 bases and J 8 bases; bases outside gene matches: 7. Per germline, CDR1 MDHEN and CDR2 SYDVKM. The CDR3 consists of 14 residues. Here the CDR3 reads CASSSGGVGDEQFF. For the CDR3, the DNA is TGTGCCAGCAGCAGCGGGGGGGTCGGAGATGAGCAGTTCTTC.

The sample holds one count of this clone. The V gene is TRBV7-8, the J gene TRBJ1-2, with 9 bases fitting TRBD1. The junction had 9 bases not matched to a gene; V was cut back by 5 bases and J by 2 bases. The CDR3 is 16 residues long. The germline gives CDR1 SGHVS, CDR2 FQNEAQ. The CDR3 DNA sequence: TGTGCCAGCAGCACGGGGCCTGGGACAGGGAACTATGGCTACACCTTC. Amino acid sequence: CASSTGPGTGNYGYTF.

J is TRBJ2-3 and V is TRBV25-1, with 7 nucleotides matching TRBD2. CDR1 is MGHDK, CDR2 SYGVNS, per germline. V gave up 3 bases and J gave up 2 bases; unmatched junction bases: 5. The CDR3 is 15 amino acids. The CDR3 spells CASSDAGANTDTQYF. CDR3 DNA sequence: TGTGCCAGCAGTGATGCGGGAGCCAACACAGATACGCAGTATTTT.

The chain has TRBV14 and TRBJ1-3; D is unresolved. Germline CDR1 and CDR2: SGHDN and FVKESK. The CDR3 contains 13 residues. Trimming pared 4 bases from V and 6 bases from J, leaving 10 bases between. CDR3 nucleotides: TGTGCCAGCAGCCCCTACCCTCCAAACACCATATATTTT. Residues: CASSPYPPNTIYF.

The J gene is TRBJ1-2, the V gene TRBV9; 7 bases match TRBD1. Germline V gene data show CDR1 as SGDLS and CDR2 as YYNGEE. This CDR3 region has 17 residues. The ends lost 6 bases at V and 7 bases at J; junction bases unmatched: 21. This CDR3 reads CASTPTGGRGRRGGYTF. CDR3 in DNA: TGTGCCAGCACCCCAACCGGTGGGAGGGGGCGTAGAGGTGGCTACACCTTC.

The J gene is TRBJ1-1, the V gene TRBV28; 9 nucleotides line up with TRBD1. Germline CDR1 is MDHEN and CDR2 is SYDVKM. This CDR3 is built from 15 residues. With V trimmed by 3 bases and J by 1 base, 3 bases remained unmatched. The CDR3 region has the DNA TGTGCCAGCAGTTTGGGGGACAGGGCGAACACTGAAGCTTTCTTT. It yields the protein CASSLGDRANTEAFF. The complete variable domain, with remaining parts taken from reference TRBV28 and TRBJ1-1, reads DVKVTQSSRYLVKRTGEKVFLECVQDMDHENMFWYRQDPGLGLRLIYFSYDVKMKEKGDIPEGYSVSREKKERFSLILESASTNQTSMYLCASSLGDRANTEAFFGQGTRLTVV.

CDR3 amino acids: CATSRGRISGSSYNEQFF. The DNA for the CDR3 is TGTGCCACCAGCAGAGGGAGGATTAGCGGAAGCTCCTACAATGAGCAGTTCTTC. V is TRBV15 and J is TRBJ2-1, with D possibly TRBD2 on 6 matching bases. Trimming stripped 1 base from V and 0 bases from J, with 16 bases between. The CDR3 extends over 18 amino acids. CDR1 and CDR2 (germline): LNHNV, YYDKDF (reference sequence).

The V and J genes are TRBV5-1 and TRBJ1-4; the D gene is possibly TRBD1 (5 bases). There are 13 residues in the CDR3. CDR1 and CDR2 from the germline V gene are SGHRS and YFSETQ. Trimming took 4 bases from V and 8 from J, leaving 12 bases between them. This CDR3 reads CASSTLGEEKLFF. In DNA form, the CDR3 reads TGCGCCAGCAGCACCTTAGGGGAGGAAAAACTGTTTTTT.

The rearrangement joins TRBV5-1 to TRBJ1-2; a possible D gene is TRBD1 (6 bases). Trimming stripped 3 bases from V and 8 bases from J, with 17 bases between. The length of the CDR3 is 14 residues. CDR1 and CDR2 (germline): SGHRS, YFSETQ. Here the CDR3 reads CASSYLQGEEGYTF. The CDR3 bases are TGCGCCAGCAGCTATCTACAGGGTGAAGAGGGCTACACCTTC.

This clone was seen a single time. CDR3 sequence reads: CASIPTGSASYGYTF. CDR3 coding DNA: TGTGCCAGCATCCCAACGGGCAGCGCTTCCTATGGCTACACCTTC. The gene calls are TRBV6-5 and TRBJ1-2; D remains unclear. The germline gives CDR1 MNHEY, CDR2 SVGAGI. V shed 7 bases and J shed 4 bases, with 19 bases lying between them. This CDR3 spans 15 amino acids.

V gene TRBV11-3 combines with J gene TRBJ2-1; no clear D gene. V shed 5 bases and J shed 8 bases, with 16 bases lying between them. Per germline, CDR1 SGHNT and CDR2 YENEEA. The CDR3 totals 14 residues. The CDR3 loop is CASSPSPSLDEQFF. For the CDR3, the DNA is TGTGCCAGCAGCCCCTCCCCGAGTCTCGATGAGCAGTTCTTC.

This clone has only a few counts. The CDR3 sequence is CASSWAGNYGYTF. The CDR3 nucleotides are TGTGCCAGCAGTTGGGCAGGGAACTATGGCTACACCTTC. This sequence joins TRBV12-3 or TRBV12-4 and TRBJ1-2, with D possibly being TRBD1 (5 bases). The CDR3 covers 13 residues. With 4 bases removed from V and 2 bases from J, the gap between germline ends came to 8 bases.

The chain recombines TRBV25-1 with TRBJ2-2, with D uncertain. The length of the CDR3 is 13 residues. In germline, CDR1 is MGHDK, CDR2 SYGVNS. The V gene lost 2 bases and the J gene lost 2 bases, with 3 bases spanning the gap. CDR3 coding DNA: TGTGCCAGCAGTGAAACTAACACCGGGGAGCTGTTTTTT. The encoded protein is CASSETNTGELFF.

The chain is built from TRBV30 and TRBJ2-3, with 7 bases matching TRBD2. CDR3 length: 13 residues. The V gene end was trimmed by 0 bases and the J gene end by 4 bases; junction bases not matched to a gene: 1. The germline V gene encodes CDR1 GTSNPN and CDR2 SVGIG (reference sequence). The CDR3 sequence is CAWSVREADTQYF. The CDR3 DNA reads TGTGCCTGGAGTGTACGGGAGGCAGATACGCAGTATTTT.